This TCR beta chain was profiled in a study of blood T cell repertoires in COVID-19. At the level of the study: Sources were T cells, B-cell-depleted T cells, or PBMCs; the material itself was cDNA or gDNA.

Original methodology: Amplification of reference gene primers was used by the study to estimate nucleated cell counts. The data were produced by immunoSEQ multiplex PCR, yet TCRdb's version contains in-frame clones alone and is incomplete. The DNA gave D and trimming, while V, J and clone size come from that table. Among around 400,000 clones, approximately 91% were seen once, and the ten largest hold around 1.5%. The CDR3 has 13 amino acids. Germline loops: CDR1 SGHTA, CDR2 FQGTGA. V lost 8 bases and J lost 5, with 15 bases in between. Participants spanned ages about 18 to 95 years and resided in roughly 22 US areas. Within the 2 weeks before study entry, each person in the exposed group met a COVID-19 case.

The rearrangement uses TRBV7-3 and TRBJ1-1; D is undetermined. The TCR comes from a woman aged 18-29 years who had been exposed to COVID-19. The sequenced sample was PBMCs or T cells enriched from blood (not recorded which). The CDR3 region is CASGSAELTEAFF. CDR3 in DNA: TGTGCCAGCGGTTCAGCGGAATTAACTGAAGCTTTCTTT.